These 6 T cell receptor beta chains were sequenced from one sample in a study of cytomegalovirus exposure and HLA in healthy donors. 60 Vbeta and 13 Jbeta primers were used in PCR. This table comes from immunoSEQ multiplex PCR, and its TCRdb copy is limited to in-frame clones, with some not included. The data show 140,000 or so clones, approximately 80% seen once. Sequenced sample: PBMCs. The source is a female donor in good health and CMV-seronegative.

This clone showed up just once. The chain employs TRBV27 and TRBJ2-1, with D hard to call. Trimming stripped 6 bases from V and 9 bases from J, with 15 bases between. There are 13 residues in the CDR3. The germline V gene has CDR1 MNHEY and CDR2 SMNVEV (reference sequence). CDR3 region: CASSMPPYREQFF. DNA of the CDR3: TGTGCCAGCAGCATGCCCCCCTATCGTGAGCAGTTCTTC.

The sample holds a few counts of this clone. The chain couples TRBV5-1 to TRBJ2-1; weak D call: TRBD1 (6 bases). CDR1 SGHRS and CDR2 YFSETQ come from the germline V gene. Trimming stripped 3 bases from V and 7 bases from J, with 11 bases between. The CDR3 has 13 amino acids. CDR3 loop: CASSSLGGNEQFF. The DNA of the CDR3 is TGCGCCAGCAGCTCCTTAGGGGGAAATGAGCAGTTCTTC.

Worth noting for this clone: The junction departs from germline at one end; a sequencing error may be responsible. The chain uses TRBV5-1 and TRBJ1-2, with 7 nucleotides matching TRBD1. Germline assignment: CDR1 SGHRS and CDR2 YFSETQ. The CDR3 loop spans 15 amino acids. In DNA, the CDR3 is TGCGCCAGCAGCTTGGACGGACAGGCTCTGTATGGCTACCCCTTC. Amino acid sequence: CASSLDGQALYGYPF.

The chain is built from TRBV29-1 and TRBJ2-1; 8 bases are a match to TRBD2. The germline V gene has CDR1 SQVTM and CDR2 ANQGSEA. J was trimmed by 9 bases and V by 4 bases; bases with no gene match: 8. This CDR3 has 13 amino acids. Here the CDR3 DNA reads TGCAGCGTTGTCAGCGGGAGCAGGAGTGAGCAGTTCTTC. It is translated as CSVVSGSRSEQFF.

The rearrangement links TRBV2 to TRBJ2-6, with TRBD2 as a possible D gene (7 bases). This CDR3 has 15 residues. The V end was cut by 9 bases, the J end by 2 bases, with 14 bases between. CDR1 and CDR2 (germline): SNHLY, FYNNEI. The CDR3 nucleotides read TGTGCCAGGACACAGGGAGGGCCTGGGGCCAACGTCCTGACTTTC. This sequence encodes CARTQGGPGANVLTF.

The chain combines TRBV5-6 with TRBJ2-7; D gene unclear. Trimming removed 5 bases from V and 0 bases from J, with 12 bases in between. Germline lookup yields CDR1 SGHDT and CDR2 YYEEEE. This CDR3 is built from 14 residues. The CDR3, as DNA: TGTGCCAGCAGATCGCGTCCGGGCTCCTACGAGCAGTACTTC. Translation: CASRSRPGSYEQYF.